This section outlines one TCR beta chain sequence together with its context. The antigen remains undetermined. Per germline, CDR1 MNHEY and CDR2 SVGAGI. Trimming took 0 bases from V and 0 from J, leaving 9 bases between them. This CDR3 comprises 15 residues. Using immunoSEQ multiplex PCR, the repertoire was profiled, and TCRdb retains in-frame clones only, with some absent. Of about 160,000 clones listed, approximately 92% are singletons. The sample is drawn from a study of T cell responses to AZD1222 COVID-19 vaccine. Study outcomes and limitations: Spike-specific TCR depth and breadth grew after two AZD1222 doses. Baseline antibody screening turned up just six seropositive AZD1222 recipients. White British people made up most donors, females outnumbered males, and clonal diversity was possibly underestimated.

The V gene is TRBV6-5, the J gene TRBJ2-7; D perhaps matches TRBD2 (5 bases). The source material was peripheral blood, sampled 28 days after the second AZD1222 dose. This receptor was identified in an adult who received the AZD1222 COVID-19 vaccine. CDR3 protein: CASSYSRDSSYEQYF. Here the CDR3 DNA reads TGTGCCAGCAGTTACTCGAGGGATAGCTCCTACGAGCAGTACTTC.